The 29 T cell receptor beta chains below all came from one sample that was sequenced in a study of cytomegalovirus exposure and HLA in healthy donors (dated by TCRdb to the late 2010s). Libraries were constructed by the immunoSEQ multiplex PCR assay. TCRdb mirrors the immuneACCESS table, restricted to in-frame sequences. Some clones are absent from its copies; in checked studies, under half trace to an unresolved V gene, and the reason for the others is unknown. The sample data list roughly 68,000 clones, and around nine tenths of these were observed just once. Together, the top ten hold roughly 1.8% of the sample. Input material: PBMCs. The receptors come from a woman under 30 in good health and CMV-seronegative.

The V call is TRBV6-1, the J call TRBJ1-2; maybe TRBD1 (5 bases). Between the trimmed V and J ends, which lost 3 bases and 5 bases, there was a span of 19 bases. The CDR3 loop spans 16 amino acids. CDR1 is MNHNS, CDR2 SASEGT, per germline. The CDR3 sequence is CASSDRGWGSDYGYTF. The CDR3 DNA follows: TGTGCCAGCAGTGACCGGGGGTGGGGATCGGATTATGGCTACACCTTC.

This chain links TRBV5-6 with TRBJ2-7, with a weak D call TRBD1 (6 bases). The V gene's germline CDR1 is SGHDT and CDR2 YYEEEE. The V and J ends lost 5 bases and 2 bases respectively, with 14 bases between them. The CDR3 covers 14 residues. The DNA of the CDR3 is TGTGCCAGCAGGCCCCAGGGGAGTACCTACGAGCAGTACTTC. Translating it yields CASRPQGSTYEQYF.

The chain uses TRBV4-3 and TRBJ2-5; unclear D gene. Germline V gene data show CDR1 as LGHNA and CDR2 as YSLEER. The CDR3 is 14 amino acids. V was shortened by 1 base and J by 2 bases, with 8 bases between the two germline ends. CDR3 nucleotides: TGCGCCAGCAGCCAAGGAGTCGTGCAAGAGACCCAGTACTTC. Its translation is CASSQGVVQETQYF.

The CDR3 protein is CASSSPAGLHSPLHF. CDR3 DNA sequence: TGTGCCAGCAGCTCCCCAGCAGGGCTACATTCACCCCTCCACTTT. This rearrangement joins TRBV27 to TRBJ1-6; possibly TRBD1 for D (5 bases). CDR1 and CDR2 from the germline V gene are MNHEY and SMNVEV (reference sequence). This CDR3 has 15 amino acids. V lost 6 bases and J lost 8, with 17 bases in between.

This chain joins TRBV5-4 and TRBJ2-5; D is possibly TRBD2 (5 bases). V was cut by 5 bases and J by 4 bases, with 15 bases left in between. The CDR3 totals 14 residues. Germline lookup yields CDR1 SGHNT and CDR2 YYREEE (reference sequence). CDR3 sequence reads: CASSSSKNGETQYF. In DNA form, the CDR3 reads TGTGCCAGCAGTTCTAGCAAAAATGGAGAGACCCAGTACTTC. Variable domain in full (rest from reference TRBV5-4 and TRBJ2-5): ETGVTQSPTHLIKTRGQQVTLRCSSQSGHNTVSWYQQALGQGPQFIFQYYREEENGRGNFPPRFSGLQFPNYSSELNVNALELDDSALYLCASSSSKNGETQYFGPGTRLLVL.

The rearrangement uses TRBV30 and TRBJ1-1; D unresolved. Germline-derived CDR1 and CDR2 are GTSNPN and SVGIG (reference sequence). V was clipped by 4 bases and J by 0 bases, with 9 bases between them. The CDR3 length is 13 residues. CDR3 nucleotides: TGTGCCTGGATATCGGTGGTGAACACTGAAGCTTTCTTT. It is translated as CAWISVVNTEAFF.

The CDR3 DNA reads as TGTGCCAGCAGCTACCGGGACAGGAACACTGAAGCTTTCTTT. Translating gives CASSYRDRNTEAFF. J is TRBJ1-1 and V is TRBV7-2; 7 positions agree with TRBD1. The trim removed 4 bases at V and 1 base at J, leaving 3 bases unmatched. The germline V gene encodes CDR1 SGHTA and CDR2 FQGNSA. The CDR3 covers 14 residues.

The CDR3 coding sequence is TGTGCCAGCAGCCCTCGGCAACTAGCGGGGGGGTACGAGCAGTTCTTC. It is translated as CASSPRQLAGGYEQFF. The chain joins TRBV7-3 to TRBJ2-1; 13 bases agree with TRBD2. Germline CDR1 is SGHTA and CDR2 is FQGTGA. V lost 5 bases, J lost 10 bases, and 11 bases stayed unmatched. The CDR3 extends over 16 amino acids.

The J gene is TRBJ2-5, the V gene TRBV5-1; perhaps TRBD2 as D (5 bases). This CDR3 has 15 residues. Germline V lookup: CDR1 SGHRS, CDR2 YFSETQ. Trimming removed 9 bases from V and 2 bases from J, with 20 bases in between. The CDR3, as DNA: TGCGCCACCCGGCGCGGGCAGCGACTTCAAGAGACCCAGTACTTC. It specifies CATRRGQRLQETQYF.

This clone has just a few counts. V is TRBV29-1 and J is TRBJ1-1, with TRBD1 matching over 7 bases. V was clipped by 6 bases and J by 1 base; unmatched bases: 5. CDR3 length: 13 amino acids. Germline CDR1 reads SQVTM; CDR2 reads ANQGSEA. Here the CDR3 DNA reads TGCAGCGTCTCTCGACAGGGGAACACTGAAGCTTTCTTT. Amino acid sequence: CSVSRQGNTEAFF.

This clone was seen once. The chain combines TRBV6-1 with TRBJ2-2; the match to TRBD1 covers 8 bases. The ends lost 10 bases at V and 3 bases at J; junction bases unmatched: 7. CDR3 length: 14 residues. The germline V gene encodes CDR1 MNHNS and CDR2 SASEGT. The CDR3 spells CAITGTGYTGELFF. Here the CDR3 DNA reads TGTGCCATAACCGGGACAGGTTACACCGGGGAGCTGTTTTTT.

The chain combines TRBV5-4 with TRBJ2-5; TRBD1 matches 8 bases. Germline loops: CDR1 SGHNT, CDR2 YYREEE (reference sequence). V was clipped by 1 base and J by 1 base; unmatched bases: 3. CDR3 size: 15 residues. Here the CDR3 reads CASSLTGQGQETQYF. The CDR3 DNA sequence: TGTGCCAGCAGCTTGACCGGACAGGGCCAAGAGACCCAGTACTTC.

To note about this clone: The junction departs from the called germline gene at one end, perhaps through a read error. The J gene is TRBJ2-2, the V gene TRBV30, with D possibly being TRBD2 (5 bases). This CDR3 is 14 amino acids long. Germline values: CDR1 GTSNPN, CDR2 SVGIG (reference sequence). As DNA, the CDR3 is TGTGCCTGGAGGGGAATAAGAGGCACCGGGGAGCCGTTTTTT. It specifies CAWRGIRGTGEPFF.

Remarks on this clone: Other DNA sequences within the sample encode an identical CDR3. The chain is built from TRBV7-6 and TRBJ1-3, with D possibly being TRBD1 (6 bases). This CDR3 spans 15 amino acids. V dropped 0 bases and J dropped 4 bases, with 10 bases sitting between them. CDR1 and CDR2 from the germline V gene are SGHVS and FNYEAQ. As DNA, the CDR3 is TGTGCCAGCAGCTTAGCACAGGGAGCCGGAAACACCATATATTTT. Protein: CASSLAQGAGNTIYF.

This CDR3 reads CASSLTGLAGGGSYEQYF. CDR3 bases: TGTGCCAGCAGTCTCACGGGACTAGCGGGGGGAGGGTCCTACGAGCAGTACTTC. The chain links TRBV7-2 to TRBJ2-7; TRBD2 agrees at 15 bases. Per germline, CDR1 SGHTA and CDR2 FQGNSA. Trimming took 6 bases from V and 1 from J; bases not matched to a gene: 10. The CDR3 totals 18 residues.

Regarding this clone: Sequence at one end of the junction differs from germline and may be a read error. The rearrangement uses TRBV6-1 and TRBJ2-7; 13 positions match TRBD2. CDR3 length equals 12 residues. Germline CDR1 MNHNS, CDR2 SASEGT. The CDR3 region is CASRPGLAGPNF. DNA for the CDR3: TGTGCCAGCAGACCGGGACTAGCGGGACCTAACTTC.

This chain uses TRBV4-3 with TRBJ2-5, with TRBD1 as a possible D gene (5 bases). Germline lookup yields CDR1 LGHNA and CDR2 YSLEER. Between the trimmed V and J ends, which lost 0 bases and 1 base, there was a span of 6 bases. CDR3 size: 14 residues. The CDR3 loop is CASSQETAQETQYF. The CDR3 region has the DNA TGCGCCAGCAGCCAAGAGACAGCCCAAGAGACCCAGTACTTC.

The chain links TRBV9 to TRBJ2-7; 10 positions match TRBD1. V was clipped by 2 bases and J by 3 bases; unmatched bases: 2. CDR1 is SGDLS, CDR2 YYNGEE, per germline. The CDR3 loop spans 14 amino acids. CDR3 sequence: CASSVGDRGYEQYF. In nucleotides, the CDR3 is TGTGCCAGCAGCGTCGGGGACAGGGGCTACGAGCAGTACTTC.

The rearrangement uses TRBV28 and TRBJ1-5; D not resolved. Trimming shortened V by 7 bases and J by 7 bases, and 20 bases separated the two germline ends. CDR3 length: 15 residues. Germline values: CDR1 MDHEN, CDR2 SYDVKM. The CDR3 nucleotides are TGTGCCAGCACACCCTCCGGCGGGGTATCCCAGCCCCAGCATTTT. Its translation is CASTPSGGVSQPQHF.

The chain is built from TRBV27 and TRBJ2-3; 9 bases are shared with TRBD2. V lost 5 bases to trimming and J lost 4 bases; unmatched junction nucleotides: 10. Germline CDR1 and CDR2: MNHEY and SMNVEV (reference sequence). The CDR3 is 16 amino acids. CDR3 protein: CASSPVWRGGADTQYF. In DNA form, the CDR3 reads TGTGCCAGCAGTCCCGTATGGCGGGGGGGCGCAGATACGCAGTATTTT.

The chain's CDR3 is CASSPGGQGAQYTF. The CDR3 DNA follows: TGTGCCAGCAGCCCAGGGGGACAGGGGGCCCAATACACCTTC. The chain couples TRBV28 to TRBJ1-2; 12 nucleotides agree with TRBD1. The germline gives CDR1 MDHEN, CDR2 SYDVKM. The length of the CDR3 is 14 residues. V dropped 6 bases and J dropped 11; count of bases not matched to a gene: 10.

The chain links TRBV19 to TRBJ1-5; 7 bases match TRBD1. V trimming: 2 bases; J trimming: 2 bases; junction bases outside the gene matches: 9. CDR1 LNHDA and CDR2 SQIVND come from the germline V gene (reference sequence). This CDR3 comprises 17 residues. This CDR3 reads CASSILLRDSGNQPQHF. As DNA, the CDR3 is TGTGCCAGTAGTATACTCCTACGGGACAGTGGCAATCAGCCCCAGCATTTT.

This clone was counted only a few times. This chain uses TRBV27 with TRBJ2-7, with D possibly TRBD2 on 5 matching bases. V was shortened by 6 bases and J by 2 bases, with 23 bases between the two germline ends. Looked up from germline, CDR1 is MNHEY and CDR2 is SMNVEV (reference sequence). The CDR3 is made up of 17 amino acids. The CDR3 region is CASSPISLGLTTYEQYF. CDR3 nucleotide sequence: TGTGCCAGCAGCCCTATCAGTCTAGGATTGACTACCTACGAGCAGTACTTC.

To note about this clone: Germline is not matched at one junction end, which may reflect a read error. The chain uses TRBV7-7 and TRBJ2-1; TRBD2 might be the D (6 bases). The CDR3 covers 16 residues. The V gene's germline CDR1 is SSHAT and CDR2 FNYEAQ (reference sequence). The CDR3 is CASSPSLAMVHNEQFF. Here the CDR3 DNA reads TGTGCTAGCAGCCCTTCCCTAGCGATGGTCCACAATGAGCAGTTCTTC.

The chain uses TRBV30 and TRBJ1-3; 8 nucleotides align to TRBD1. Germline CDR1 GTSNPN, CDR2 SVGIG (reference sequence). The CDR3 consists of 16 residues. V lost 5 bases and J lost 3; bases outside the gene matches: 12. The CDR3, as DNA: TGTGCCTGGGCCCCCGGACAGGGAAGGGGTGGAAACACCATATATTTT. Protein product: CAWAPGQGRGGNTIYF.

V is TRBV11-2 and J is TRBJ1-1; D unclear. The CDR3 totals 12 residues. CDR1 and CDR2 (germline): SGHAT, FQNNGV. V was clipped by 6 bases and J by 1 base, with 6 bases between them. This chain's CDR3 is CASRWRNTEAFF. In DNA, the CDR3 is TGTGCCAGCAGATGGAGGAACACTGAAGCTTTCTTT.

DNA for the CDR3: TGTGCCAGCAGCTCACGCGCGGACAGGAGATATCAGCCCCAGCATTTT. It codes for CASSSRADRRYQPQHF. The chain employs TRBV7-8 and TRBJ1-5, with TRBD1 matching over 7 bases. This CDR3 is 16 amino acids long. With 4 bases clipped from V and 5 bases from J, the junction kept 11 bases outside the gene matches. Germline V CDR1 and CDR2: SGHVS, FQNEAQ.

This chain joins TRBV7-2 and TRBJ2-4, with a possible D match to TRBD1 (6 bases). The CDR3 length is 15 residues. CDR1 is SGHTA, CDR2 FQGNSA, per germline. The ends were cut back, 1 base at V and 4 bases at J, with 11 bases in the middle. The DNA of the CDR3 is TGTGCCAGCAGCTTAGATGGGACACTGAAAAACATTCAGTACTTC. As protein: CASSLDGTLKNIQYF. Full variable domain (rest looked up from reference TRBV7-2 and TRBJ2-4): GAGVSQSPSNKVTEKGKDVELRCDPISGHTALYWYRQSLGQGLEFLIYFQGNSAPDKSGLPSDRFSAERTGGSVSTLTIQRTQQEDSAVYLCASSLDGTLKNIQYFGAGTRLSVL.

The gene calls are TRBV6-7 and TRBJ2-1; 11 bases align to TRBD2. TRBV6-7 is classed as an ORF, of uncertain function. This CDR3 spans 20 amino acids. Trimming removed 2 bases from V and 4 bases from J; junction bases left unmatched: 16. The CDR3 DNA is TGTGCCAGCAGTTACCGAGAAAATGAACTAGCGGGGGCCCCATACAATGAGCAGTTCTTC. It translates to CASSYRENELAGAPYNEQFF.